This TCR beta chain originates from a study of shared clonotypes between healthy human individuals. General study points: A handful of donors showed sharing of 4.5% to 6% of naive CD4 clonotypes.

The ends were cut back, 4 bases at V and 1 base at J, with 19 bases in the middle. CDR3 size: 17 residues. Per the germline V gene, CDR1 is SEHNR and CDR2 is FQNEAQ (reference sequence). Regarding this clone: The antigen is unknown.

Some clones are missing from TCRdb's copy, which holds only in-frame ones; the method was immunoSEQ multiplex PCR. This sample has around 1.9 million clones, with about 92% found just once. Terminally differentiated effector memory CD45RA+ cells were left out of the naive CD8 fraction, which was CD45RO-negative and positively selected for CCR7. The sequencing sample was made of naive CD8+ T cells from PBMCs. The gene calls are TRBV7-9 and TRBJ1-1; the D gene is possibly TRBD1 (6 bases). This clonotype was sampled from a young man in good health. Some clones in this sample may be carry-over from other donors' samples. The CDR3 spells CASSSVGGTRRNTEAFF. The CDR3 region has the DNA TGTGCCAGCAGCTCGGTGGGGGGCACTCGGCGGAACACTGAAGCTTTCTTT.